Below, one T cell receptor beta chain is given with its context. Its antigen is unknown. Only in-frame clones appear in the TCRdb table, and some are missing; sequencing was by immunoSEQ multiplex PCR. Here the sample spans around 41,000 clones, 91% being singletons. The source of the sample is a study of T cells in localized non-small cell lung cancer. Study-level results: Higher blood T cell density went with longer overall survival.

Per germline, CDR1 MDHEN and CDR2 SYDVKM. V dropped 6 bases and J dropped 9 bases, with 18 bases sitting between them. This CDR3 has 14 amino acids. The chain links TRBV28 to TRBJ1-5; D is undetermined. The sequences come from PBMCs, collected before any cancer treatment. The TCR sequence derives from a woman aged 40-69 years with stage II lung adenocarcinoma. The CDR3 here is CASSSERVVPPQHF. In DNA, the CDR3 is TGTGCCAGCAGCTCCGAGAGGGTAGTTCCGCCCCAGCATTTT.